The 17 T cell receptor beta chains below were found in one sample sequenced in a study of blood T cell repertoires in COVID-19. Sequenced by immunoSEQ multiplex PCR; TCRdb stores in-frame clones only, minus some. The data hold about 120,000 clones, with about 87% observed a single time. Sample: peripheral blood. Receptors originate from a man aged 45 to 65 with acute or convalescent COVID-19.

The sample holds one count of this clone. The V gene is TRBV6-1, the J gene TRBJ2-1; D is ambiguous. V lost 3 bases, J lost 10 bases, and 22 bases lay in between. This CDR3 comprises 16 residues. Per germline, CDR1 MNHNS and CDR2 SASEGT. The CDR3 sequence: CASSDGRSFLYLEQFF. CDR3 nucleotides: TGTGCCAGCAGTGACGGCAGGTCTTTTTTGTATCTAGAGCAGTTCTTC.

CDR3 coding DNA: TGTGCCACCAGTCAGGGGCCGGGCAATCAGCCCCAGCATTTT. This codes for CATSQGPGNQPQHF. The chain has TRBV24-1 and TRBJ1-5, with D perhaps matching TRBD1 (6 bases). V was pared by 6 bases and J by 2 bases, with 10 bases between. CDR1 KGHDR and CDR2 SFDVKD come from the germline V gene. The CDR3 consists of 14 residues.

This clone has just one count. The V gene is TRBV19, the J gene TRBJ1-1; D gene ambiguous. The germline V gene has CDR1 LNHDA and CDR2 SQIVND (reference sequence). V was shortened by 3 bases and J by 1 base, with 6 bases between the two germline ends. This CDR3 has 13 residues. The CDR3 reads CASSIQENTEAFF. In nucleotides, the CDR3 is TGTGCCAGTAGTATCCAGGAGAACACTGAAGCTTTCTTT.

The rearrangement uses TRBV28 and TRBJ1-4, with TRBD1 matching over 8 bases. CDR3 length equals 15 residues. Germline loops: CDR1 MDHEN, CDR2 SYDVKM. V shed 9 bases and J 7 bases; nucleotides not matched to a gene: 13. This chain's CDR3 is CASRSGDRSFEKLFF. The CDR3 nucleotides are TGTGCCAGTAGATCCGGGGACAGGAGTTTTGAAAAACTGTTTTTT.

This clone appeared a single time. The CDR3 nucleotides are TGTGCCAGCAGCTACACCGGGACAGGGGAACCGAACACCGGGGAGCTGTTTTTT. Residues: CASSYTGTGEPNTGELFF. The V and J genes are TRBV27 and TRBJ2-2; the match to TRBD1 covers 10 bases. Trimming removed 6 bases from V and 0 bases from J; junction bases left unmatched: 10. The CDR3 runs 18 residues. The germline gives CDR1 MNHEY, CDR2 SMNVEV (reference sequence).

The chain recombines TRBV9 with TRBJ1-6; the match to TRBD1 covers 7 bases. Germline V gene data show CDR1 as SGDLS and CDR2 as YYNGEE. This CDR3 contains 19 residues. V shed 4 bases and J 0 bases; nucleotides not matched to a gene: 13. In nucleotides, the CDR3 is TGTGCCAGCAGCACCCGGGACAGACGATCTAGCTCCTATAATTCACCCCTCCACTTT. Protein: CASSTRDRRSSSYNSPLHF.

This chain uses TRBV14 with TRBJ1-1; D is undetermined. Germline V gives CDR1 SGHDN, CDR2 FVKESK. This CDR3 has 14 residues. V shed 1 base and J shed 4 bases, with 10 bases lying between them. CDR3 sequence: CASSQGGYSTEAFF. CDR3 DNA: TGTGCCAGCAGCCAAGGAGGGTACAGCACTGAAGCTTTCTTT.

The rearrangement uses TRBV19 and TRBJ2-5; D is undetermined. V was cut by 1 base and J by 3 bases, with 6 bases left in between. CDR3 length equals 13 residues. The germline gives CDR1 LNHDA, CDR2 SQIVND (reference sequence). CDR3 residues: CASSIAVEETQYF. The CDR3 DNA reads TGTGCCAGTAGTATAGCAGTTGAAGAGACCCAGTACTTC.

This chain connects TRBV6-1 to TRBJ2-7; 7 bases align to TRBD2. The V gene end was trimmed by 4 bases and the J gene end by 5 bases; junction bases not matched to a gene: 17. CDR1 is MNHNS and CDR2 is SASEGT in the germline V gene. The CDR3 length is 17 residues. The chain's CDR3 is CASSGTGVAAGRNEQYF. The CDR3 DNA is TGTGCCAGCAGTGGCACCGGCGTAGCCGCCGGGAGGAACGAGCAGTACTTC.

This chain connects TRBV29-1 to TRBJ2-5; possible D gene TRBD2, 5 bases. This CDR3 contains 15 residues. The germline V gene has CDR1 SQVTM and CDR2 ANQGSEA. V dropped 2 bases and J dropped 4 bases, with 17 bases sitting between them. The CDR3 region is CSVEISGPGGETQYF. CDR3 in DNA: TGCAGCGTTGAAATAAGCGGCCCAGGCGGAGAGACCCAGTACTTC.

In this sample, this clone turned up once. This rearrangement joins TRBV6-6 to TRBJ1-5; D gene unclear. Germline V gene lookup returns CDR1 MNHNY and CDR2 SVGAGI (reference sequence). The CDR3 has 12 amino acids. V was trimmed by 7 bases and J by 5 bases, leaving 9 bases between them. Here the CDR3 DNA reads TGTGCCAGCACAAAACAAGATCAGCCCCAGCATTTT. Translating it yields CASTKQDQPQHF.

There are a few counts of this clone. The chain has TRBV10-3 and TRBJ2-7; tentatively, D is TRBD1 (6 bases). The CDR3 sequence is 13 residues long. Germline V gene lookup returns CDR1 ENHRY and CDR2 SYGVKD. Trimming took off 6 bases at V and 1 base at J, with 10 bases between the two ends. In nucleotides, the CDR3 is TGTGCCATCAGACAGGGACAATCCTACGAGCAGTACTTC. Its protein product is CAIRQGQSYEQYF.

The genes are TRBV6-6 and TRBJ2-1; 9 bases line up with TRBD2. The CDR3 is made up of 17 amino acids. V lost 5 bases, J lost 0 bases, and 8 bases stayed unmatched. The germline V gene encodes CDR1 MNHNY and CDR2 SVGAGI (reference sequence). The CDR3 coding sequence is TGTGCCAGCAGTCACGGGGCGGGAGGGCCCTCCTACAATGAGCAGTTCTTC. This encodes CASSHGAGGPSYNEQFF.

V is TRBV28 and J is TRBJ2-2; D perhaps matches TRBD1 (5 bases). Germline V gene lookup returns CDR1 MDHEN and CDR2 SYDVKM. V was trimmed by 5 bases and J by 0 bases, leaving 10 bases between them. CDR3 length equals 15 residues. CDR3 DNA: TGTGCCAGCAGTCCCAGCAGGGCGAACACCGGGGAGCTGTTTTTT. Translation gives CASSPSRANTGELFF.

V is TRBV24-1 and J is TRBJ2-2; maybe TRBD1 (5 bases). Looked up from germline, CDR1 is KGHDR and CDR2 is SFDVKD. The CDR3 length is 13 residues. Trimming stripped 9 bases from V and 0 bases from J, with 7 bases between. The CDR3 coding sequence is TGTGCCACCCGACAGTCGAACACCGGGGAGCTGTTTTTT. Translated: CATRQSNTGELFF.

The gene calls are TRBV2 and TRBJ2-7, with D tentatively TRBD1 (5 bases). Trimming removed 4 bases from V and 0 bases from J, with 13 bases in between. The CDR3 runs to 15 residues. The germline V gene encodes CDR1 SNHLY and CDR2 FYNNEI. CDR3 in DNA: TGTGCCAGCAGTGGGCAGGGCCTTAGCTCCTACGAGCAGTACTTC. The encoded protein is CASSGQGLSSYEQYF. The whole variable domain, filled in from reference TRBV2 and TRBJ2-7, reads EPEVTQTPSHQVTQMGQEVILRCVPISNHLYFYWYRQILGQKVEFLVSFYNNEISEKSEIFDDQFSVERPDGSNFTLKIRSTKLEDSAMYFCASSGQGLSSYEQYFGPGTRLTVT.

The chain employs TRBV29-1 and TRBJ1-4, with D maybe TRBD1 (5 bases). Per the germline V gene, CDR1 is SQVTM and CDR2 is ANQGSEA. The CDR3 has 14 residues. V was trimmed by 7 bases and J by 5 bases, leaving 17 bases between them. The CDR3 protein is CSATPYRSNEKLFF. The CDR3 nucleotides are TGCAGCGCCACGCCGTACAGGTCAAATGAAAAACTGTTTTTT.